This T cell receptor (beta chain) is from a study of T cell responses to AZD1222 COVID-19 vaccine. Data came from immunoSEQ multiplex PCR; TCRdb stores just in-frame clones and leaves some out. The sample holds over 100,000 clones, 90% to 95% seen once. The CDR3 has 16 amino acids. Germline CDR1 is SEHNR and CDR2 is FQNEAQ (reference sequence). V shed 5 bases and J shed 2 bases, with 13 bases lying between them. Comments on this clone: Its specificity is unknown.

Broader study findings: Donors in the cohort were predominantly white British and more often female, and clonal diversity was possibly underestimated. The CD4 TCRs associated with vaccination extended across spike and predominated at 160-218 and 743-854. Researchers took repertoire samples only after the peak T cell response had come. Spike-specific TCR repertoires showed rising breadth and depth after two AZD1222 doses.

This sample comprised peripheral blood, obtained on day 0 of AZD1222 vaccination. The sequence came from an adult in good health. J is TRBJ2-6 and V is TRBV7-9, with D perhaps TRBD1 (6 bases). For the CDR3, the DNA is TGTGCCAGCAGCCTCAGGGGTGGAACTGGGGCCAACGTCCTGACTTTC. Translated, it gives CASSLRGGTGANVLTF.